Listed here are 27 T cell receptor beta chains from one sample, sequenced in a study of cytomegalovirus exposure and HLA in healthy donors. The PCR had 60 Vbeta and 13 Jbeta primers. Produced via immunoSEQ multiplex PCR; TCRdb's table is partial and in-frame only. This sample has about 190,000 clones, with more than 65% found just once. Material: PBMCs. The receptor set was obtained from a man aged 45-65 years in good health and CMV-seronegative.

V usage is TRBV4-3 and J usage is TRBJ1-4; D remains unclear. CDR3 length: 14 residues. V lost 3 bases and J 1 base, leaving 6 bases between the germline ends. Looked up from germline, CDR1 is LGHNA and CDR2 is YSLEER. This CDR3 is CASSQHGTNEKLFF. CDR3 in DNA: TGCGCCAGCAGCCAGCACGGAACTAATGAAAAACTGTTTTTT.

CDR3 sequence reads: CASSVRGNSNQPQHF. The CDR3 coding sequence is TGTGCCAGCAGTGTTCGAGGGAATAGCAATCAGCCCCAGCATTTT. The chain carries TRBV6-5 and TRBJ1-5; unclear D gene. This CDR3 region has 15 residues. The ends were cut back, 5 bases at V and 0 bases at J, with 11 bases in the middle. CDR1 MNHEY and CDR2 SVGAGI come from the germline V gene.

This chain connects TRBV19 to TRBJ1-5; the D is unclear. The germline V gene encodes CDR1 LNHDA and CDR2 SQIVND (reference sequence). V shed 1 base and J shed 3 bases, with 10 bases lying between them. The CDR3 length is 15 residues. CDR3: CASSIGSGYNQPQHF. The CDR3 region has the DNA TGTGCCAGTAGTATAGGTTCGGGATACAATCAGCCCCAGCATTTT.

The CDR3 DNA reads as TGTGCCAGCAGTGAAGGGGACAGGGGGGACACTGAAGCTTTCTTT. Amino acid sequence: CASSEGDRGDTEAFF. The rearrangement joins TRBV2 to TRBJ1-1; 11 bases fit TRBD1. The J segment lost 3 bases and the V segment lost 1 base, leaving 1 base of the junction unmatched. In germline, CDR1 is SNHLY, CDR2 FYNNEI. CDR3 size: 15 residues.

The chain combines TRBV19 with TRBJ1-5; D uncertain. Trimming shortened V by 1 base and J by 4 bases, and 11 bases separated the two germline ends. Per germline, CDR1 LNHDA and CDR2 SQIVND (reference sequence). This CDR3 spans 15 amino acids. DNA of the CDR3: TGTGCCAGTAGTATAGTTCGCAGTCCAAATCAGCCCCAGCATTTT. This codes for CASSIVRSPNQPQHF.

V is TRBV5-6 and J is TRBJ1-1; D ambiguous. The germline gives CDR1 SGHDT, CDR2 YYEEEE. The CDR3 contains 13 residues. Trimming stripped 5 bases from V and 4 bases from J, with 12 bases between. CDR3 DNA sequence: TGTGCCAGCAGTTTCGTCTCGAGCACTGAAGCTTTCTTT. Protein sequence: CASSFVSSTEAFF.

This clone was recorded once. The V call is TRBV7-3, the J call TRBJ1-1, with 8 bases matching TRBD1. Trimming removed 5 bases from V and 5 bases from J; junction bases left unmatched: 4. Germline V CDR1 and CDR2: SGHTA, FQGTGA. There are 13 residues in the CDR3. This CDR3 is CASSPGGWTEAFF. As DNA, the CDR3 is TGTGCCAGCAGCCCAGGGGGCTGGACTGAAGCTTTCTTT.

The rearrangement joins TRBV7-2 to TRBJ1-6, with no clear D. The V gene's germline CDR1 is SGHTA and CDR2 FQGNSA. The CDR3 is 14 amino acids. V lost 2 bases and J lost 9, with 11 bases in between. The CDR3 reads CASSLSERSSPLHF. The CDR3 nucleotides read TGTGCCAGCAGCTTAAGTGAACGGAGTTCACCCCTCCACTTT.

The rearrangement uses TRBV5-1 and TRBJ2-3; 7 nucleotides match TRBD2. CDR1 and CDR2 from the germline V gene are SGHRS and YFSETQ. The CDR3 contains 14 residues. V was pared by 4 bases and J by 9 bases, with 11 bases of the junction left unmatched. CDR3 in DNA: TGCGCCAGCAGCGGCGGGGGTATAGGAGGGACGCAGTATTTT. Amino acids: CASSGGGIGGTQYF.

The gene calls are TRBV18 and TRBJ1-2; D is possibly TRBD1 (6 bases). Trimming took off 3 bases at V and 3 bases at J, with 11 bases between the two ends. The CDR3 spans 14 residues. The germline V gene encodes CDR1 KGHSH and CDR2 LQKENI. This chain's CDR3 is CASSPFEGDYGYTF. Written as DNA, the CDR3 is TGTGCCAGCTCACCCTTTGAGGGGGACTATGGCTACACCTTC.

The chain uses TRBV11-2 and TRBJ2-7; 7 positions match TRBD1. CDR1 SGHAT and CDR2 FQNNGV come from the germline V gene. There are 13 residues in the CDR3. With V trimmed by 5 bases and J by 3 bases, 4 bases remained unmatched. The CDR3 here is CASSPGQIYEQYF. DNA for the CDR3: TGTGCCAGCAGCCCGGGACAGATCTACGAGCAGTACTTC.

This chain uses TRBV4-3 with TRBJ1-2; tentative D call: TRBD1 (6 bases). The CDR3 consists of 17 residues. Looked up from germline, CDR1 is LGHNA and CDR2 is YSLEER. V was cut by 3 bases and J by 1 base, with 18 bases left in between. CDR3 amino acids: CASSHEEDRNINYGYTF. The CDR3 nucleotides read TGCGCCAGCAGCCATGAGGAGGACAGAAACATTAACTATGGCTACACCTTC.

The genes are TRBV6-5 and TRBJ1-1, with D unclear. This CDR3 contains 14 residues. V was clipped by 0 bases and J by 1 base, with 6 bases between them. Germline CDR1 is MNHEY and CDR2 is SVGAGI. CDR3 sequence (DNA): TGTGCCAGCAGTTACTCGGCGGGGAACACTGAAGCTTTCTTT. Amino acid sequence: CASSYSAGNTEAFF.

The V and J genes are TRBV14 and TRBJ2-5; 7 bases are a match to TRBD2. From germline, CDR1 is SGHDN and CDR2 FVKESK. After removal of 3 bases from V and 4 bases from J, the junction contained 11 bases not matched to a gene. There are 16 residues in the CDR3. The CDR3 sequence: CASSHFSRGRAETQYF. CDR3 DNA: TGTGCCAGCAGCCATTTCTCCCGGGGGAGGGCAGAGACCCAGTACTTC.

The V call is TRBV25-1, the J call TRBJ2-7, with D possibly matching TRBD1 (6 bases). The CDR3 loop spans 14 amino acids. Germline loops: CDR1 MGHDK, CDR2 SYGVNS. V gave up 3 bases and J gave up 2 bases, with 11 bases separating them. CDR3 protein: CASSETEGAYEQYF. CDR3 DNA sequence: TGTGCCAGCAGTGAGACAGAGGGGGCCTACGAGCAGTACTTC.

The gene calls are TRBV5-1 and TRBJ2-3; D might be TRBD2 (6 bases). The CDR3 runs 12 residues. CDR1 SGHRS and CDR2 YFSETQ come from the germline V gene. V was shortened by 5 bases and J by 6 bases, with 10 bases between the two germline ends. The CDR3 DNA sequence: TGCGCCAGCAGACCTGGGGGGGATACGCAGTATTTT. Translated, it gives CASRPGGDTQYF.

This clone was observed a single time. V is TRBV6-5 and J is TRBJ2-7; 7 bases are shared with TRBD2. The germline V gene encodes CDR1 MNHEY and CDR2 SVGAGI. Trimming cost V 0 bases and J 5 bases; bases outside gene matches: 4. The length of the CDR3 is 14 residues. The CDR3 sequence is CASSYSPAGDEQYF. The CDR3 DNA sequence: TGTGCCAGCAGTTACTCTCCGGCGGGGGACGAGCAGTACTTC.

V is TRBV7-2 and J is TRBJ2-2; D may be TRBD1 (6 bases). The V gene's germline CDR1 is SGHTA and CDR2 FQGNSA. Trimming shortened V by 5 bases and J by 7 bases, and 17 bases separated the two germline ends. The CDR3 contains 15 residues. CDR3 coding DNA: TGTGCCAGCAGCCTCCGCGCCCTGGACAGCGGGGAGCTGTTTTTT. This encodes CASSLRALDSGELFF.

The V gene is TRBV4-2, the J gene TRBJ1-2; possibly TRBD1 for D (5 bases). The CDR3 totals 16 residues. V lost 3 bases and J lost 5, with 19 bases in between. Germline values: CDR1 LGHNA, CDR2 YNFKEQ. CDR3 coding DNA: TGTGCCAGCAGCCAGGGCTCAGGCTCAGGGCTGTATGGCTACACCTTC. Protein sequence: CASSQGSGSGLYGYTF.

The chain joins TRBV19 to TRBJ2-5, with D tentatively TRBD2 (6 bases). The CDR3 is 14 amino acids. Germline V gene data show CDR1 as LNHDA and CDR2 as SQIVND (reference sequence). V was trimmed by 5 bases and J by 10 bases, leaving 20 bases between them. CDR3 sequence (DNA): TGTGCCAGTAGTCCCTCGTGGCCCTCGGGGGACCAGTACTTC. It yields the protein CASSPSWPSGDQYF.

In the case of this clone: Other nucleotide sequences in the sample specify the same CDR3. This chain links TRBV7-2 with TRBJ2-3; 13 bases fit TRBD2. The ends lost 3 bases at V and 3 bases at J; junction bases unmatched: 3. This CDR3 region has 16 residues. Germline CDR1 and CDR2: SGHTA and FQGNSA. The chain's CDR3 is CASSLVGLAGTDTQYF. CDR3 DNA: TGTGCCAGCAGCTTGGTGGGACTAGCGGGGACAGATACGCAGTATTTT.

CDR3 in amino acids: CASSLSGTGPYEQYF. As DNA, the CDR3 is TGTGCCAGCAGCTTATCCGGGACAGGGCCCTACGAGCAGTACTTC. V is TRBV7-9 and J is TRBJ2-7; 9 nucleotides align to TRBD1. The CDR3 runs 15 residues. The V segment lost 2 bases and the J segment 2 bases; nucleotides outside the gene matches: 4. In germline, CDR1 is SEHNR, CDR2 FQNEAQ (reference sequence).

The chain recombines TRBV4-3 with TRBJ2-5; tentative D call: TRBD1 (5 bases). The tail of the sequence fits TRBJ2-7 better, so the J call may be wrong. CDR1 and CDR2 (germline): LGHNA, YSLEER. The CDR3 is 13 amino acids. CDR3 sequence (DNA): TGCGCCAGCAGCCAAGTAAAGGGGTACGAGCAGTACTTC. Translation: CASSQVKGYEQYF.

This chain links TRBV9 with TRBJ1-2; the D gene is possibly TRBD1 (5 bases). CDR1 is SGDLS, CDR2 YYNGEE, per germline. The CDR3 is 13 amino acids. V lost 3 bases to trimming and J lost 2 bases, with 8 bases between them. This CDR3 reads CASSATVNYGYTF. CDR3 DNA sequence: TGTGCCAGCAGCGCGACAGTAAACTATGGCTACACCTTC.

The chain is built from TRBV6-5 and TRBJ1-1; 8 bases agree with TRBD1. CDR1 is MNHEY, CDR2 SVGAGI, per germline. The CDR3 spans 14 residues. V dropped 6 bases and J dropped 6; count of bases not matched to a gene: 9. The CDR3 reads CASSEDRGWPEAFF. The DNA for the CDR3 is TGTGCCAGCAGCGAAGACAGGGGATGGCCTGAAGCTTTCTTT.

The rearrangement uses TRBV5-1 and TRBJ1-3; D remains ambiguous. V lost 2 bases, J lost 0 bases, and 9 bases lay in between. The CDR3 covers 15 residues. Germline loops: CDR1 SGHRS, CDR2 YFSETQ. Here the CDR3 reads CASSFGERSGNTIYF. DNA of the CDR3: TGCGCCAGCAGCTTCGGTGAGCGCTCTGGAAACACCATATATTTT.

V is TRBV12-2 and J is TRBJ1-3. TRBV12-2 is listed as a pseudogene. This CDR3 is 14 amino acids long. The CDR3 nucleotides are TGTCCATGTCCCCCGCGGGACTCTGGAAACACCATATATTTT. This translates into CPCPPRDSGNTIYF.